This T cell receptor beta chain stems from a study of blood T cell repertoires in COVID-19. Overall study context: PBMCs, B-cell-depleted T cells, or T cells provided the cDNA or gDNA that made up the material.

The participants were between roughly 18 and 100 years old and came from 24 US areas. Each participant's cohort was designated according to participant-reported clinical history. V lost 1 base and J lost 4; bases outside the gene matches: 13. The V gene's germline CDR1 is SGHVS and CDR2 FNYEAQ. The CDR3 runs to 19 residues. Authors' analysis steps: Amplification from reference gene primers served as the basis for estimated nucleated cell counts. Libraries were prepared by immunoSEQ multiplex PCR; TCRdb keeps only in-frame clonotypes and omits some of them. V and J calls and clone size are copied from that table; D and trimming were computed from the DNA. Of some 380,000 clones in the sample, 87% were seen once.

Sequencing input: PBMCs or T cells enriched from blood (not recorded which). The V and J genes are TRBV7-6 and TRBJ2-5, with 12 nucleotides matching TRBD2. The receptor was isolated from a man aged 30 to 45 who had recovered from COVID-19. In DNA, the CDR3 is TGTGCCAGCAGCTTAGGTCTGGGCCTAGCGGGGGGGCAGAGAGAGACCCAGTACTTC. Its protein is CASSLGLGLAGGQRETQYF.